Shown below are 6 T cell receptor beta chains from a single sample sequenced in a study of blood T cell repertoires in COVID-19. Some clones are missing from TCRdb's copy, which holds only in-frame ones; the method was immunoSEQ multiplex PCR. The sample yields 250,000 to 350,000 clones, over 75% seen once. The sequencing input was peripheral blood. The receptors were sampled from a human donor with COVID-19, enrolled during active disease. The donor label of this sample is uncertain.

The rearrangement links TRBV19 to TRBJ2-2, with 16 bases matching TRBD2. The CDR3 contains 19 residues. V trimming: 10 bases; J trimming: 2 bases; junction bases outside the gene matches: 13. Germline values: CDR1 LNHDA, CDR2 SQIVND (reference sequence). Here the CDR3 DNA reads TGTGCCACCACCCACCCGGGACTAGCGGGAGGGGATAACACCGGGGAGCTGTTTTTT. It translates to CATTHPGLAGGDNTGELFF.

V usage is TRBV21-1 and J usage is TRBJ1-2. TRBV21-1 is assigned pseudogene status. This CDR3 spans 15 amino acids. CDR3 in amino acids: CASSSMGGRAYGYTF. CDR3 coding DNA: TGTGCCAGCAGCTCAATGGGGGGACGGGCATATGGCTACACCTTC.

The V call is TRBV27, the J call TRBJ2-6; no reliable D call. Trimming took off 2 bases at V and 0 bases at J, with 14 bases between the two ends. CDR3 length equals 18 residues. Per germline, CDR1 MNHEY and CDR2 SMNVEV (reference sequence). CDR3 residues: CASSLRSIMGSGANVLTF. CDR3 sequence (DNA): TGTGCCAGCAGTTTAAGGAGTATAATGGGCTCTGGGGCCAACGTCCTGACTTTC.

In this sample, this clone turned up once. The V gene is TRBV3-1 (or the pseudogene TRBV3-2), the J gene TRBJ1-5, with D hard to call. Germline V gives CDR1 LGHDT, CDR2 YNNKEL (reference sequence). Trimming took 0 bases from V and 7 from J, leaving 7 bases between them. The length of the CDR3 is 13 residues. The CDR3 DNA is TGTGCCAGCAGCCAAGACGCGGGGCAGCCCCAGCATTTT. This encodes CASSQDAGQPQHF.

The chain is built from TRBV28 and TRBJ2-2; 8 nucleotides align to TRBD1. Trimming cost V 4 bases and J 4 bases; bases outside gene matches: 5. Germline loops: CDR1 MDHEN, CDR2 SYDVKM. The CDR3 covers 15 residues. CDR3: CASSWDRRFTGELFF. The DNA of the CDR3 is TGTGCCAGCAGTTGGGACAGGCGGTTCACCGGGGAGCTGTTTTTT.

The chain links TRBV15 to TRBJ2-5; possibly TRBD1 for D (5 bases). Germline CDR1 and CDR2: LNHNV and YYDKDF (reference sequence). The V end lost 9 bases, the J end lost 2 bases, and 19 bases lay between the germline ends. CDR3 length: 15 residues. The CDR3 DNA is TGTGCCACACTTCAAAAGGCAGGGCCTCAAGAGACCCAGTACTTC. Translated, it gives CATLQKAGPQETQYF.